The clone carrying this T cell receptor (beta chain) appeared many times. The ends were cut back, 5 bases at V and 4 bases at J, with 14 bases in the middle. The CDR3 length is 14 residues. The germline gives CDR1 SGHTA, CDR2 FQGNSA. These data originate in a study of HIV-infected children after antiretroviral therapy interruption. A 3' RACE protocol on RNA, with unique molecular identifiers, produced the TCR library. TCRdb used MiXCR to reprocess the 3' RACE reads, holding one entry per CDR3 protein. The sample records 90,000 or so distinct CDR3 sequences, under 8% being singletons. Treatment specified: PENTA 11 planned treatment interruption arm or continuous ART arm.

V and J are TRBV7-2 and TRBJ1-2, with no clear D. Sequenced here: CD45RA+ CD4+ T cells from PBMCs, pooled from several time points, sampled from a donor given antiretroviral therapy, either interrupted or continuous. Subset here: naive CD4+ CD45RA+ CD45RO- T cells. This TCR came from a pool of human donors with HIV. CDR3 in amino acids: CASSEGWALYGYTF. DNA of the CDR3: TGTGCCAGCAGCGAAGGTTGGGCTCTCTATGGCTACACCTTC.